The T cell receptor (beta chain) under discussion was sequenced for a study of blood T cell repertoires in COVID-19. Turning to the study itself: Samples came from the United States, Italy and Spain, spanning acute and convalescent COVID-19.

J lost 1 base, V lost 6 bases, and 7 bases had no gene match. The CDR3 sequence is 16 residues long. Germline CDR1 SNHLY, CDR2 FYNNEI. The assay was immunoSEQ multiplex PCR, and TCRdb's table has in-frame clones only and misses some. The sample consists of approximately 99,000 clones, over 80% of them appearing once. The V call is TRBV2, the J call TRBJ1-3; TRBD1 aligns across 9 bases. The sequence came from a man between 65 and 85 years old with active or convalescent COVID-19. Sequencing was done on a sample of peripheral blood. The CDR3 DNA reads as TGTGCCAGCAGCTTACAGGGGGCTAAGTCTGGAAACACCATATATTTT. Its protein product is CASSLQGAKSGNTIYF.